This T cell receptor (beta chain) was documented in a study of human T cells and chemical hapten exposure. General study results and limits: Sensitization with DPC brought no change to TCRs above 1 in 1000 in frequency.

Time point: pre-sensitization, week 0. Treatment in this sample: therapeutic diphenylcyclopropenone sensitization with weekly scalp DPC. Germline assignment: CDR1 SGHTA and CDR2 FQGNSA. The CDR3 is 16 residues long. V lost 5 bases, J lost 2 bases, and 11 bases stayed unmatched. TCRdb re-analysed the RACE reads in MiXCR, keeping a single row per CDR3 protein. Altogether approximately 57,000 distinct CDR3 sequences are present, 8% to 10% being singletons, with the ten largest covering around 9.6%. This clonotype was counted between two and nine times. The antigen is unknown. The gene calls are TRBV7-2 and TRBJ2-5; 7 bases map to TRBD1. The sequencing here drew on whole blood, taken in connection with sensitization to the hapten diphenylcyclopropenone (DPC). The clonotype originates from a middle-aged man with alopecia areata. Some clones in this sample may be carry-over from other donors' samples. The CDR3 is CASSPPGQGVQETQYF. The CDR3, as DNA: TGTGCCAGCAGCCCCCCCGGGCAGGGGGTTCAAGAGACCCAGTACTTC.